This T cell receptor beta chain appears in the sequencing data of a study of blood T cell repertoires in COVID-19. As for the study in general: Acute-phase and convalescent COVID-19 samples originated in the United States, Italy and Spain.

The CDR3 loop spans 16 amino acids. The V gene lost 4 bases and the J gene lost 1 base, with 13 bases spanning the gap. Per the germline V gene, CDR1 is SGHTA and CDR2 is FQGNSA. As originally analysed: Scientists estimated how many nucleated cells there were by amplifying reference gene primers. Sequenced by immunoSEQ multiplex PCR; TCRdb stores in-frame clones only, minus some. For V, J and clone size, that table is used; D and trimming come from the DNA. In the table there are a few hundred thousand clones, roughly 85% of which are singletons. This clonotype originated in a woman under 30 with acute or convalescent COVID-19. The chain couples TRBV7-2 to TRBJ2-2, with TRBD2 as a possible D gene (6 bases). Specimen: peripheral blood. CDR3 protein: CASSSIGTVNTGELFF. CDR3 nucleotides: TGTGCCAGCAGCTCAATAGGGACTGTGAACACCGGGGAGCTGTTTTTT.